The 30 T cell receptor beta chains listed next were all sequenced from one sample in a study of Ad26.COV2.S vaccination and SARS-CoV-2 variants. Repertoires were generated with immunoSEQ multiplex PCR, while TCRdb's copy carries only in-frame clones and drops some. The sample lists 350,000 to 500,000 clones; roughly 91% were seen once. As to treatment: around 19 received Ad26.COV2.S at low or high dose, single or two shots; about 5 received placebo; per-sample allocation not given. Sampling took place 63 days after the first vaccine or placebo injection. The starting material was peripheral blood, obtained in a trial of Ad26.COV2.S vaccine versus placebo. These receptors originate from a person between 18 and 65 years old who received the Ad26.COV2.S COVID-19 vaccine or a placebo.

The V call is TRBV28, the J call TRBJ1-6; D is undetermined. The CDR3 covers 14 residues. Trimming took off 5 bases at V and 8 bases at J, with 13 bases between the two ends. CDR1 is MDHEN and CDR2 is SYDVKM in the germline V gene. CDR3 coding DNA: TGTGCCAGCAGTCCGCGAGGGCCCTATTCACCCCTCCACTTT. This gives the protein CASSPRGPYSPLHF.

This clone was found a few times. The J gene is TRBJ1-1, the V gene TRBV6-6, with D possibly TRBD1 on 5 matching bases. The CDR3 extends over 13 amino acids. Germline loops: CDR1 MNHNY, CDR2 SVGAGI (reference sequence). V gave up 7 bases and J gave up 1 base, with 10 bases separating them. CDR3 in amino acids: CASTPRGNTEAFF. The CDR3 DNA reads as TGTGCCAGCACCCCTAGGGGGAACACTGAAGCTTTCTTT.

The chain joins TRBV2 to TRBJ2-5; unclear D gene. Germline V lookup: CDR1 SNHLY, CDR2 FYNNEI. V was clipped by 2 bases and J by 2 bases, with 12 bases between them. The CDR3 spans 15 residues. CDR3 amino acids: CASSEWDILQETQYF. Written as DNA, the CDR3 is TGTGCCAGCAGTGAATGGGATATACTTCAAGAGACCCAGTACTTC.

The genes are TRBV6-1 and TRBJ1-5, with 9 bases matching TRBD1. The trim removed 1 base at V and 6 bases at J, leaving 7 bases unmatched. Per germline, CDR1 MNHNS and CDR2 SASEGT. This CDR3 is built from 16 residues. In DNA form, the CDR3 reads TGTGCCAGCAGTGAAGGGACAGGGGAGGCAAGTCAGCCCCAGCATTTT. It is translated as CASSEGTGEASQPQHF.

The chain has TRBV30 and TRBJ2-7; 9 bases are a match to TRBD1. J gave up 3 bases and V 7 bases, and 4 bases lay outside the gene matches. The germline V gene encodes CDR1 GTSNPN and CDR2 SVGIG (reference sequence). The CDR3 contains 12 residues. CDR3 region: CALTGGFYEQYF. The DNA of the CDR3 is TGTGCCTTGACAGGGGGGTTCTACGAGCAGTACTTC.

The chain couples TRBV19 to TRBJ2-7; D is unclear. The CDR3 contains 12 residues. The V gene's germline CDR1 is LNHDA and CDR2 SQIVND (reference sequence). V lost 8 bases, J lost 7 bases, and 15 bases lay in between. CDR3 in DNA: TGTGCCAGTGGTAGCAGCCGGAGTGAGCAGTACTTC. Protein sequence: CASGSSRSEQYF.

Of note for this clone: The junction and the germline gene differ at one end; a read error may be behind it. The chain recombines TRBV7-2 with TRBJ2-3, with 11 bases lining up with TRBD2. The CDR3 loop spans 15 amino acids. CDR1 is SGHTA and CDR2 is FQGNSA in the germline V gene. The CDR3 DNA is TGTGCCAGCAACTTAGGTCTAGCGGGAGGCAAAACGCAGTATTTT. Amino acids: CASNLGLAGGKTQYF.

This rearrangement joins TRBV5-6 to TRBJ2-1; the match to TRBD2 covers 8 bases. V lost 3 bases, J lost 7 bases, and 12 bases stayed unmatched. Per germline, CDR1 SGHDT and CDR2 YYEEEE. The CDR3 extends over 16 amino acids. The CDR3 region is CASSSVREAGGNEQFF. DNA of the CDR3: TGTGCCAGCAGCTCGGTGCGGGAGGCCGGTGGGAATGAGCAGTTCTTC.

The chain links TRBV9 to TRBJ1-3; 7 bases fit TRBD1. Germline V CDR1 and CDR2: SGDLS, YYNGEE. The J segment lost 0 bases and the V segment lost 3 bases, leaving 9 bases of the junction unmatched. This CDR3 contains 17 residues. The CDR3 here is CASSAEGQTSSGNTIYF. Here the CDR3 DNA reads TGTGCCAGCAGCGCGGAGGGACAGACGAGCTCTGGAAACACCATATATTTT.

CDR3 in DNA: TGTGCCAGCAGTGCATACATCACGTACGAGCAGTACTTC. Translation: CASSAYITYEQYF. V and J are TRBV2 and TRBJ2-7; D is undetermined. Germline CDR1 is SNHLY and CDR2 is FYNNEI. The CDR3 is 13 amino acids. V gave up 4 bases and J gave up 4 bases, with 11 bases separating them.

V and J are TRBV3-1 (or the pseudogene TRBV3-2) and TRBJ2-2, with unresolved D. V lost 1 base, J lost 0 bases, and 12 bases lay in between. Germline V gene lookup returns CDR1 LGHDT and CDR2 YNNKEL (reference sequence). CDR3 length equals 17 residues. CDR3 in amino acids: CASSQGKNDANTGELFF. The CDR3 DNA reads TGTGCCAGCAGCCAAGGAAAAAATGACGCGAACACCGGGGAGCTGTTTTTT.

J is TRBJ2-7 and V is TRBV19; 7 positions agree with TRBD1. CDR1 and CDR2 (germline): LNHDA, SQIVND (reference sequence). Trimming took 0 bases from V and 1 from J; bases not matched to a gene: 6. The CDR3 contains 16 residues. CDR3 amino acids: CASSIDRETGSYEQYF. The CDR3 DNA reads as TGTGCCAGTAGTATAGATAGGGAGACAGGGTCCTACGAGCAGTACTTC.

This clone was observed once. The V and J genes are TRBV7-2 and TRBJ2-1; TRBD2 matches 7 bases. CDR1 and CDR2 (germline): SGHTA, FQGNSA. This CDR3 has 16 residues. The trim removed 1 base at V and 4 bases at J, leaving 7 bases unmatched. The CDR3 protein is CASSLVGSGLYNEQFF. The CDR3 bases are TGTGCCAGCAGCTTAGTGGGTAGCGGGCTTTACAATGAGCAGTTCTTC. The whole variable domain, filled in from reference TRBV7-2 and TRBJ2-1, reads GAGVSQSPSNKVTEKGKDVELRCDPISGHTALYWYRQSLGQGLEFLIYFQGNSAPDKSGLPSDRFSAERTGGSVSTLTIQRTQQEDSAVYLCASSLVGSGLYNEQFFGPGTRLTVL.

The chain recombines TRBV24-1 with TRBJ2-1; D gene unclear. Looked up from germline, CDR1 is KGHDR and CDR2 is SFDVKD. There are 14 residues in the CDR3. V gave up 2 bases and J gave up 10 bases, with 14 bases separating them. CDR3 in amino acids: CATSDSNSHTEQFF. As DNA, the CDR3 is TGTGCCACCAGTGATTCGAACTCCCATACCGAGCAGTTCTTC.

The chain employs TRBV7-9 and TRBJ1-4, with TRBD1 matching 8 bases. Per germline, CDR1 SEHNR and CDR2 FQNEAQ (reference sequence). After removal of 5 bases from V and 2 bases from J, the junction contained 4 bases not matched to a gene. CDR3 size: 15 residues. As DNA, the CDR3 is TGTGCCAGCAGCCCGCGGACAGGGACTAATGAAAAACTGTTTTTT. It is translated as CASSPRTGTNEKLFF.

The chain combines TRBV7-2 with TRBJ1-2, with 7 bases aligning to TRBD1. This CDR3 comprises 15 residues. Trimming took 4 bases from V and 8 from J; bases not matched to a gene: 13. The germline V gene encodes CDR1 SGHTA and CDR2 FQGNSA. CDR3 protein: CASSSPVRGAKGYTF. The CDR3 DNA reads as TGTGCCAGCAGCTCTCCCGTCAGGGGGGCTAAGGGCTACACCTTC.

This sequence joins TRBV19 and TRBJ1-5, with 7 bases matching TRBD1. Germline CDR1 is LNHDA and CDR2 is SQIVND (reference sequence). CDR3 size: 16 residues. The junction had 11 bases not matched to a gene; V was cut back by 1 base and J by 8 bases. The CDR3: CASSIAGTVTREPQHF. CDR3 nucleotide sequence: TGTGCCAGTAGTATAGCCGGGACAGTCACCCGGGAGCCCCAGCATTTT.

V gene TRBV6-2 or TRBV6-3 combines with J gene TRBJ2-3, with D possibly being TRBD1 (5 bases). The CDR3 has 16 residues. V lost 2 bases and J lost 0, with 12 bases in between. Germline CDR1 is MNHEY and CDR2 is SVGEGT. CDR3 bases: TGTGCCAGCAGTTACGGGGCGGTCCTTAGCACAGATACGCAGTATTTT. Translated: CASSYGAVLSTDTQYF.

The rearrangement joins TRBV24-1 to TRBJ2-1, with TRBD1 matching 7 bases. With 1 base clipped from V and 8 bases from J, the junction kept 10 bases outside the gene matches. The CDR3 length is 16 residues. Germline CDR1 and CDR2: KGHDR and SFDVKD. The CDR3 sequence: CATSDFATGAMDEQFF. CDR3 DNA: TGTGCCACCAGTGATTTCGCCACAGGGGCCATGGATGAGCAGTTCTTC.

This clone rates as medium-sized. The chain employs TRBV6-2 or TRBV6-3 and TRBJ2-5; 9 nucleotides match TRBD1. The CDR3 contains 15 residues. Germline CDR1 reads MNHEY; CDR2 reads SVGEGT. V shed 2 bases, J shed 5 bases, and the junction held 6 bases outside the gene matches. The CDR3 DNA is TGTGCCAGCAGTTACGGGACAGGGTCTTGGGAGACCCAGTACTTC. It translates to CASSYGTGSWETQYF.

The chain joins TRBV6-2 or TRBV6-3 to TRBJ2-2, with D tentatively TRBD2 (6 bases). Germline CDR1 and CDR2: MNHEY and SVGEGT. This CDR3 contains 15 residues. V was clipped by 5 bases and J by 1 base, with 11 bases between them. The CDR3 DNA reads TGTGCCAGCAGTCACTATAGCGGGAACACCGGGGAGCTGTTTTTT. This sequence encodes CASSHYSGNTGELFF.

The rearrangement uses TRBV4-2 and TRBJ2-5; D might be TRBD1 (6 bases). Trimming shortened V by 0 bases and J by 5 bases, and 16 bases separated the two germline ends. Germline values: CDR1 LGHNA, CDR2 YNFKEQ. The CDR3 is made up of 16 amino acids. The CDR3 coding sequence is TGTGCCAGCAGCCAAGAAGGGGCTTCAGGGGACGAGACCCAGTACTTC. It codes for CASSQEGASGDETQYF.

This clone was seen just once. V is TRBV9 and J is TRBJ2-7, with 10 bases lining up with TRBD2. There are 17 residues in the CDR3. Losses at the gene ends were 4 bases for V and 6 bases for J; bases not matched to a gene: 16. Germline V lookup: CDR1 SGDLS, CDR2 YYNGEE. CDR3 protein: CASSSRWEREGPCEQYF. CDR3 in DNA: TGTGCCAGCAGCTCCAGGTGGGAGCGGGAGGGCCCCTGCGAGCAGTACTTC.

DNA for the CDR3: TGTGCCAGCAGTTCAGACAGGGGTGGAAACATTCAGTACTTC. Residues: CASSSDRGGNIQYF. The chain has TRBV6-5 and TRBJ2-4; 8 bases line up with TRBD1. Trimming cost V 4 bases and J 6 bases; bases outside gene matches: 5. Germline V gives CDR1 MNHEY, CDR2 SVGAGI. The CDR3 is 14 amino acids.

The V and J genes are TRBV27 and TRBJ2-3, with 14 bases identical to TRBD2. CDR1 is MNHEY, CDR2 SMNVEV, per germline (reference sequence). This CDR3 comprises 20 residues. V was clipped by 0 bases and J by 4 bases; unmatched bases: 12. For the CDR3, the DNA is TGTGCCAGCAGTTTATCTCCCAGGGGGCGGACTAGCGGGAGGTCAGATACGCAGTATTTT. Protein sequence: CASSLSPRGRTSGRSDTQYF.

The chain recombines TRBV27 with TRBJ2-5; D remains ambiguous. Germline V lookup: CDR1 MNHEY, CDR2 SMNVEV (reference sequence). The CDR3 has 14 residues. Trimming pared 0 bases from V and 5 bases from J, leaving 10 bases between. In nucleotides, the CDR3 is TGTGCCAGCAGTTTATCGACCGAGACGGAGACCCAGTACTTC. Translating it yields CASSLSTETETQYF.

Concerning this clone: Other DNA sequences in this sample translate to the same CDR3. V gene TRBV14 combines with J gene TRBJ2-7; no definite D call. The V end was cut by 1 base, the J end by 4 bases, with 14 bases between. Germline loops: CDR1 SGHDN, CDR2 FVKESK. The CDR3 spans 15 residues. CDR3 loop: CASSQGSGFRYEQYF. DNA for the CDR3: TGTGCCAGCAGCCAAGGGTCCGGGTTTAGGTACGAGCAGTACTTC.

DNA for the CDR3: TGTGCCAGCAGCTTAATCACAGGGGGCTGGAACACCGGGGAGCTGTTTTTT. Translation gives CASSLITGGWNTGELFF. The gene calls are TRBV7-2 and TRBJ2-2; TRBD1 agrees at 9 bases. J gave up 1 base and V 2 bases, and 5 bases lay outside the gene matches. The CDR3 covers 17 residues. Germline V gene data show CDR1 as SGHTA and CDR2 as FQGNSA.

The genes are TRBV9 and TRBJ2-1; D gene unclear. Germline V lookup: CDR1 SGDLS, CDR2 YYNGEE. The CDR3 is 14 amino acids. The V end lost 0 bases, the J end lost 9 bases, and 13 bases lay between the germline ends. For the CDR3, the DNA is TGTGCCAGCAGCGTAGGAGTTCTCTTCAGTGAGCAGTTCTTC. Its translation is CASSVGVLFSEQFF.

J is TRBJ2-7 and V is TRBV5-1; 7 nucleotides line up with TRBD1. The J segment lost 3 bases and the V segment lost 4 bases, leaving 7 bases of the junction unmatched. Germline V gives CDR1 SGHRS, CDR2 YFSETQ. CDR3 length: 14 residues. The DNA of the CDR3 is TGCGCCAGCAGCCCCTCGGGACAGATCTACGAGCAGTACTTC. This translates into CASSPSGQIYEQYF.